This T cell receptor (beta chain) was retrieved from a study of blood T cell repertoires in COVID-19. The cohort comprised adults aged about 18 to 90 years residing in about 25 US areas. TCRdb's table, derived via immunoSEQ multiplex PCR, lists solely in-frame clones and lacks some. The table records approximately 360,000 clones, 80% to 90% of them present only once. Germline CDR1 and CDR2: MNHNS and SASEGT. The CDR3 consists of 15 residues. The J segment lost 1 base and the V segment lost 3 bases, leaving 4 bases of the junction unmatched. The sequencing sample was made of PBMCs or T cells enriched from blood (not recorded which). The receptor was derived from a man between 40 and 49 years old in a cohort exposed to, infected with or recovered from COVID-19 (not recorded which). The V call is TRBV6-1, the J call TRBJ2-7; 9 nucleotides align to TRBD1. The CDR3 sequence is CASSEPGTGSYEQYF. CDR3 DNA: TGTGCCAGCAGTGAGCCCGGGACAGGGTCCTACGAGCAGTACTTC.